This TCR beta chain was found in a study of T-cell memory formation after mild COVID-19. Libraries for TCRalpha and TCRbeta carried sample barcodes and unique molecular identifiers via 5'RACE. MiXCR, applied by TCRdb to the 5' RACE reads, yields one record per CDR3 protein. The table has more than 120,000 distinct CDR3 sequences, 19% seen once. Comments on this clonotype: Antigen unknown.

Study-wide points: That cross-reactive memory joined was suggested by some responding clones appearing in pre-infection memory.

CDR1 SGHAT and CDR2 FQNNGV come from the germline V gene. Trimming took 6 bases from V and 0 from J, leaving 10 bases between them. This CDR3 contains 14 residues. The chain combines TRBV11-2 with TRBJ2-3; D may correspond to TRBD1 or TRBD2 (5 bases each). The source of this sequence is an adult woman who had mild COVID-19 (a few samples of this study predate the infection). Cell type and time point are not known. The sequencing sample was made of PBMCs or a T cell subset sorted from them (not recorded which). CDR3 sequence: CASRFRGSTDTQYF. Written as DNA, the CDR3 is TGTGCCAGCAGGTTTCGGGGCAGCACAGATACGCAGTATTTT.